A single sample is the source of the 10 T cell receptor beta chains below, sequenced in a study of post-analysis software for immune sequencing data. Prepared TCR beta cDNA libraries contained unique molecular identifiers. TCRdb recomputed calls from the PCR reads with MiXCR, one row per CDR3 protein. The sample lists approximately 690,000 distinct CDR3 sequences, more than 50% occurring once. The antigens of these receptors remain unknown. The study, taken as a whole, reports: Patients had higher frequencies than controls of five TRBV segments, including TRBV5-6, TRBV5-1 and TRBV20-1.

The sequencing input was blood. These receptors originate from a girl aged 2 to 9 with multiple sclerosis.

This clonotype has ten or more counts. The chain links TRBV29-1 to TRBJ1-5; the D is unclear. There are 12 residues in the CDR3. V was pared by 4 bases and J by 1 base, with 5 bases between. Germline V gives CDR1 SQVTM, CDR2 ANQGSEA. CDR3: CSVADSNQPQHF. The CDR3, as DNA: TGCAGCGTTGCGGACAGCAATCAGCCCCAGCATTTT.

This clonotype was seen once. The chain joins TRBV7-6 to TRBJ2-3, with 7 bases that match TRBD2. The junction had 12 bases not matched to a gene; V was cut back by 5 bases and J by 4 bases. The CDR3 is 16 amino acids. Germline CDR1 and CDR2: SGHVS and FNYEAQ. In DNA form, the CDR3 reads TGTGCCAGCAGCGCCCCGCGGGGAGGGGTAGCAGATACGCAGTATTTT. It specifies CASSAPRGGVADTQYF.

The gene calls are TRBV5-5 and TRBJ1-2; D gene ambiguous. V lost 0 bases to trimming and J lost 6 bases, with 9 bases between them. Germline loops: CDR1 SGHKS, CDR2 YYEKEE (reference sequence). The CDR3 has 13 amino acids. CDR3 protein: CASSLAGMNGYTF. The CDR3 DNA reads TGTGCCAGCAGCTTGGCTGGGATGAATGGCTACACCTTC. Using reference TRBV5-5 and TRBJ1-2 for the parts outside the CDR3, the full variable domain is DAGVTQSPTHLIKTRGQQVTLRCSPISGHKSVSWYQQVLGQGPQFIFQYYEKEERGRGNFPDRFSARQFPNYSSELNVNALLLGDSALYLCASSLAGMNGYTFGSGTRLTVV.

The V call is TRBV4-1, the J call TRBJ2-1; D possibly uses TRBD1 or TRBD2 (5 bases each). V dropped 4 bases and J dropped 1 base, with 11 bases sitting between them. This CDR3 contains 15 residues. Germline values: CDR1 MGHRA, CDR2 YSYEKL. The CDR3 sequence is CASSPVGVSYNEQFF. CDR3 in DNA: TGCGCCAGCAGCCCTGTGGGGGTTTCCTACAATGAGCAGTTCTTC.

This clonotype appeared once. The chain joins TRBV5-1 to TRBJ2-1; D assignment may be TRBD1 or TRBD2 (6 bases each). The CDR3 totals 16 residues. V was pared by 0 bases and J by 3 bases, with 13 bases between. The germline V gene encodes CDR1 SGHRS and CDR2 YFSETQ. The CDR3 loop is CASSLGSGGLYNEQFF. The CDR3 DNA follows: TGCGCCAGCAGCTTGGGTAGTGGGGGGCTCTACAATGAGCAGTTCTTC.

The chain employs TRBV29-1 and TRBJ2-1; tentatively, D is TRBD2 (5 bases). Germline V gives CDR1 SQVTM, CDR2 ANQGSEA. This CDR3 is 13 amino acids long. V gave up 3 bases and J gave up 4 bases, with 10 bases separating them. The CDR3 sequence is CSVDTGDYNEQFF. The CDR3 bases are TGCAGCGTTGATACCGGGGATTACAATGAGCAGTTCTTC.

This clonotype occurred a few times. DNA for the CDR3: TGTGCCAGCAGCTCGGACTTATTTCCGGGTGAGCAGTTCTTC. Its translation is CASSSDLFPGEQFF. J is TRBJ2-1 and V is TRBV7-9; D might be TRBD2 (5 bases). The germline V gene encodes CDR1 SEHNR and CDR2 FQNEAQ (reference sequence). Trimming took 4 bases from V and 9 from J, leaving 16 bases between them. This CDR3 comprises 14 residues.

This clonotype occurred a few times. The chain recombines TRBV10-2 with TRBJ2-7, with TRBD1 as a possible D gene (5 bases). This CDR3 has 14 residues. The V and J ends lost 2 bases and 4 bases respectively, with 12 bases between them. The germline V gene encodes CDR1 WSHSY and CDR2 SAAADI. In DNA form, the CDR3 reads TGCGCCAGCAGTGAGACCAGGGTGGGATACGAGCAGTACTTC. It translates to CASSETRVGYEQYF.

CDR3 sequence (DNA): TGTGCCATCAGTGGGTCCGGCTACGAGCAGTACTTC. Its translation: CAISGSGYEQYF. The chain couples TRBV10-3 to TRBJ2-7; D remains unclear. The CDR3 length is 12 residues. In germline, CDR1 is ENHRY, CDR2 SYGVKD. The V end lost 4 bases, the J end lost 3 bases, and 7 bases lay between the germline ends.

Only a few counts were recorded for this clonotype. This chain joins TRBV12-3 or TRBV12-4 and TRBJ2-7, with 9 nucleotides matching TRBD1. Trimming at V came to 6 bases and at J to 2 bases, leaving 5 bases not matched to a gene. This CDR3 contains 14 residues. In DNA form, the CDR3 reads TGTGCCAGCAGGGGGACAGGGCAACCCTACGAGCAGTACTTC. It encodes CASRGTGQPYEQYF.